Listed below are T cell receptor beta chains from one sample, sequenced in a study of OX40 agonist ivuxolimab in advanced cancers. Method: immunoSEQ multiplex PCR; TCRdb's copy keeps in-frame clones and lacks some. This table has under 85,000 clones, around 94% appearing once. The sequenced sample was CD4+ or CD8+ T cells sorted from blood, obtained in a trial of the OX40 agonist ivuxolimab. Receptors originate from an adult with an advanced solid tumor such as melanoma, head and neck, liver or kidney cancer. Both conserved end residues are part of each CDR3. D genes are given only for firm matches. Some rows mark clone size as missing; the rest say once, few, many or name a class of expanded clone.

j_gene,v_gene,abundance,d_gene,CDR3nt,CDR3aa
TRBJ2-7,TRBV27,-,-,TGTGCCAGCAGTTTAAAACTGATGGCCTACGAGCAGTACTTC,CASSLKLMAYEQYF
TRBJ1-5,TRBV6-5,-,-,TGTGCCAGCAGTTACTCAGGGGGACACCTAAATCAGCCCCAGCATTTT,CASSYSGGHLNQPQHF
TRBJ2-3,TRBV9,-,TRBD2,TGTGCCAGCAGCGTCAAAGGACTAGCGGCTAGCACAGATACGCAGTATTTT,CASSVKGLAASTDTQYF
TRBJ2-5,TRBV4-3,-,-,TGCGCCAGCAGCCAGTCGGGCCACCAAGAGACCCAGTACTTC,CASSQSGHQETQYF
TRBJ1-2,TRBV4-1,-,-,TGCGCCAGCAGCCTTTCAGGGTGGTTGGTGGGCTATGGCTACACCTTC,CASSLSGWLVGYGYTF
TRBJ1-2,TRBV5-1,-,-,TGCGCCAGCAGTTATTACCGGGACATAGCTGGCTACACCTTC,CASSYYRDIAGYTF
TRBJ1-5,TRBV27,once,TRBD1,TGTGCCAGCAGTCTTATAGGACAGGGGAATCAGCCCCAGCATTTT,CASSLIGQGNQPQHF
TRBJ2-3,TRBV19,-,-,TGTGCCAGTAGTACTTACAGGGACAACACAGATACGCAGTATTTT,CASSTYRDNTDTQYF
TRBJ1-2,TRBV27,-,-,TGTGCCAGCAGTTTACGAGGGGATATTGGCTACACCTTC,CASSLRGDIGYTF
TRBJ1-5,TRBV7-2,-,-,TGTGCCAGCAGCCTAGCCCCTGAGCGTAGACAGGTTTATCAGCCCCAGCATTTT,CASSLAPERRQVYQPQHF
TRBJ2-5,TRBV9,-,-,TGTGCCAGCAGCGTAGGGGATAGCTACCACCAAGAGACCCAGTACTTC,CASSVGDSYHQETQYF
TRBJ2-1,TRBV19,-,TRBD2,TGTGCCAGTCGGCCTAGCGGGGAACTCTACAATGAGCAGTTCTTC,CASRPSGELYNEQFF
TRBJ2-3,TRBV5-4,-,-,TGTGCCAGCAGCTTGGAGGACTTCGCAGATACGCAGTATTTT,CASSLEDFADTQYF
TRBJ1-2,TRBV9,few,-,TGTGCCAGCAGCCCCCGGGAGGGGGTCTATGGCTACACCTTC,CASSPREGVYGYTF
TRBJ2-6,TRBV10-3,once,-,TGTGCCATCAGACCGGCCTCTGGGAACTCCAAAACAAGCTCTGGGGCCAACGTCCTGACTTTC,CAIRPASGNSKTSSGANVLTF
TRBJ2-7,TRBV27,-,TRBD2,TGTGCCAGCAGTTTTGGACTAGGCTACGAGCAGTACTTC,CASSFGLGYEQYF
TRBJ2-2,TRBV7-3,-,TRBD1,TGTGCCAGCAGCTCTAGAGGGACAGGGGTGAACACCGGGGAGCTGTTTTTT,CASSSRGTGVNTGELFF
TRBJ2-7,TRBV7-9,-,-,TGTGCCAGCACCCGACTAGTCCGCGACGAGCAGTACTTC,CASTRLVRDEQYF
TRBJ2-7,TRBV15,-,-,TGTGCCACCAGCAGAGGTTCTACCGGTCCCGAAGGGCAGTACTTC,CATSRGSTGPEGQYF
TRBJ2-1,TRBV28,-,-,TGTGCCAGCACCCCTCGGGCAGGGGGGAATGAGCAGTTCTTC,CASTPRAGGNEQFF
TRBJ2-5,TRBV7-2,-,TRBD1,TGTGCCAGCAGGGTCGCAGGGGGACAAGAGACCCAGTACTTC,CASRVAGGQETQYF
TRBJ1-5,TRBV7-9,-,-,TGTGCCAGCAGCTCCGAAGGGAATCAGCCCCAGCATTTT,CASSSEGNQPQHF
TRBJ2-5,TRBV6-5,-,-,TGTGCCAGCAGTTACGGGGGCCAAGAGACCCAGTACTTC,CASSYGGQETQYF
TRBJ2-3,TRBV7-6,-,-,TGTGCCAGCAGCTTAGGGTGGGGTGGGGCAGATACGCAGTATTTT,CASSLGWGGADTQYF
TRBJ2-7,TRBV5-4,-,TRBD1,TGTGCCAGCAGCTGGACAGGGGGGGGGTACGAGCAGTACTTC,CASSWTGGGYEQYF
TRBJ1-6,TRBV13,-,TRBD1,TGTGCCAGCAGCCCTTTTTCGGGACAGGGGGCAGTAGCCTATAATTCACCCCTCCACTTT,CASSPFSGQGAVAYNSPLHF
TRBJ1-2,TRBV25-1,-,-,TGTGCCAGCAGTGAATTGGGGGGTTTAGTCGATGGCTACACCTTC,CASSELGGLVDGYTF
TRBJ2-5,TRBV29-1,-,-,TGCAGCGTTGAATACGGTACCCACCAAGAGACCCAGTACTTC,CSVEYGTHQETQYF
TRBJ1-1,TRBV7-9,-,-,TGTGCCAGCAGCTTATCCAGCTACACTGAAGCTTTCTTT,CASSLSSYTEAFF
TRBJ2-1,TRBV19,-,-,TGTGCCAGTAGTGGTGGAGGGGATTGGGAGCAGTTCTTC,CASSGGGDWEQFF
TRBJ2-7,TRBV27,-,TRBD1,TGTGCCAGCAGTTTGTCGCCGGGACAGGCCTACGAGCAGTACTTC,CASSLSPGQAYEQYF
TRBJ2-3,TRBV27,-,-,TGTGCCAGCAGTTTAAGGGTCGGACAGAGCACAGATACGCAGTATTTT,CASSLRVGQSTDTQYF
TRBJ1-2,TRBV7-9,-,-,TGTGCCAGCAGCTTTACCGGATCGGCCGGCTATGGCTACACCTTC,CASSFTGSAGYGYTF
TRBJ1-2,TRBV14,-,-,TGTGCCAGCAGCCCCGACCCCTTCTATGGCTACACCTTC,CASSPDPFYGYTF
TRBJ2-2,TRBV27,once,-,TGTGCCAGCAGTTTGGTCTGGACAGCGAACACCGGGGAGCTGTTTTTT,CASSLVWTANTGELFF
TRBJ2-7,TRBV27,-,-,TGTGCCAGCATGAGGGGTATAGAGCAGTACTTC,CASMRGIEQYF
TRBJ2-7,TRBV5-4,-,TRBD2,TGTGCCAGCAAGTGGGGGGGTTCCTACGAGCAGTACTTC,CASKWGGSYEQYF
TRBJ1-4,TRBV28,-,-,TGTGCCAGCAGTTTAGTAGGGGGACGGCGTGAAAAACTGTTTTTT,CASSLVGGRREKLFF
TRBJ2-6,TRBV19,-,TRBD1,TGTGCCAGTAGCAGGGACAGAAAATACTCTGGGGCCAACGTCCTGACTTTC,CASSRDRKYSGANVLTF
TRBJ2-1,TRBV27,-,TRBD2,TGTGCCAGCAGTTTCACTAGCGGCCTATACAATGAGCAGTTCTTC,CASSFTSGLYNEQFF
TRBJ1-1,TRBV5-6,-,-,TGTGCCAGCAGCCATCGGACGGTGAACACTGAAGCTTTCTTT,CASSHRTVNTEAFF
TRBJ1-3,TRBV27,-,-,TGTGCCAGCAGTTTAGTCGGGGGTTCCTCTGGAAACACCATATATTTT,CASSLVGGSSGNTIYF
TRBJ1-2,TRBV7-9,-,TRBD1,TGTGCCAGCAGAACAGGGGGCAACTATGGCTACACCTTC,CASRTGGNYGYTF
TRBJ1-3,TRBV7-8,-,-,TGTGCCAGCAGCTTGCCTCGGGGTGGGGGCAATGGAAACACCATATATTTT,CASSLPRGGGNGNTIYF
TRBJ2-1,TRBV7-2,-,TRBD1,TGTGCCAGCAGCTTTATCGGAGGGACAGGGTTTGGAAATGAGCAGTTCTTC,CASSFIGGTGFGNEQFF
TRBJ1-2,TRBV9,-,-,TGTGCCAGCAGCAAAGAAGGGATCGGGGGCGGGGATGGCTACACCTTC,CASSKEGIGGGDGYTF
TRBJ2-1,TRBV30,-,TRBD2,TGTGCCTGGAGTGGGACTAGCAACAATGAGCAGTTCTTC,CAWSGTSNNEQFF
TRBJ1-1,TRBV27,-,-,TGTGCCAGCAGTTTATTCGGGGAGGACACTGAAGCTTTCTTT,CASSLFGEDTEAFF
TRBJ1-4,TRBV7-2,-,-,TGTGCCAGCAGCTTGGATCCAGATCATGAAAAACTGTTTTTT,CASSLDPDHEKLFF
TRBJ2-7,TRBV21-1,once,-,TGTGCCAGCAGCAAATTACGGGGGACCCCCTACGAGCAGTACTTC,CASSKLRGTPYEQYF
TRBJ1-5,TRBV7-2,-,TRBD1,TGTGCCAGCAGCTTAGCTTCTGGGACAGGGAATCAGCCCCAGCATTTT,CASSLASGTGNQPQHF
TRBJ2-1,TRBV4-1,-,-,TGCGCCAGCAGCCAAGAGCAGGGGCTAGTTCAGAGGGAGCAGTTCTTC,CASSQEQGLVQREQFF
TRBJ2-2,TRBV6-5,-,-,TGTGCCAGCAGTAATCCCCGAGGGGTCTTTAGGGAGCTGTTTTTT,CASSNPRGVFRELFF
TRBJ1-6,TRBV28,-,-,TGTGCCAGCAGTTTCGAGGGCAATTCTCACGTCAGAGGTTCACCCCTCCACTTT,CASSFEGNSHVRGSPLHF
TRBJ2-1,TRBV4-1,-,-,TGCGCCAGCAGCCGGGGGGATGAGCAGTTCTTC,CASSRGDEQFF